A single sample is the source of the 3 T cell receptor beta chains below, sequenced in a study of shared clonotypes between healthy human individuals. Using immunoSEQ multiplex PCR, the repertoire was profiled, and TCRdb retains in-frame clones only, with some absent. The table lists some 2.3 million clones, approximately 95% of them singletons, with 0.39% in the top ten. Source material: naive CD4+ T cells from PBMCs. Subset given: CD45RA+ positively selected. All receptors derive from a man between 18 and 29 years old in good health. Some clones in this sample may be carry-over from other donors' samples.

As concerns this clone: Other DNA sequences in this specimen translate into the identical CDR3. The chain has TRBV5-1 and TRBJ2-5, with D unresolved. V lost 0 bases and J 3 bases, leaving 6 bases between the germline ends. The CDR3 length is 13 residues. CDR1 is SGHRS and CDR2 is YFSETQ in the germline V gene. The CDR3 DNA reads TGCGCCAGCAGCTTGGGCACCGAAGAGACCCAGTACTTC. It specifies CASSLGTEETQYF.

The CDR3 DNA reads as TGTGCCAGCAGTTGGGGCGGGGAAGAGACCCAGTACTTC. This sequence encodes CASSWGGEETQYF. The chain links TRBV28 to TRBJ2-5; tentative D call: TRBD2 (6 bases). V lost 4 bases to trimming and J lost 3 bases, with 9 bases between them. The CDR3 is made up of 13 amino acids. Germline V CDR1 and CDR2: MDHEN, SYDVKM. Looking up the rest from reference TRBV28 and TRBJ2-5 gives the full variable domain: DVKVTQSSRYLVKRTGEKVFLECVQDMDHENMFWYRQDPGLGLRLIYFSYDVKMKEKGDIPEGYSVSREKKERFSLILESASTNQTSMYLCASSWGGEETQYFGPGTRLLVL.

Concerning this clone: Other DNA sequences from this sample encode an identical CDR3 as well. The CDR3 sequence: CASSQERNEQFF. Written as DNA, the CDR3 is TGTGCCAGCAGCCAAGAGAGGAATGAGCAGTTCTTC. V is TRBV4-2 and J is TRBJ2-1; D is unresolved. Deletions cut 0 bases from V and 7 bases from J, with 4 bases between. The germline CDR1 and CDR2 sequences are LGHNA and YNFKEQ. The CDR3 covers 12 residues.